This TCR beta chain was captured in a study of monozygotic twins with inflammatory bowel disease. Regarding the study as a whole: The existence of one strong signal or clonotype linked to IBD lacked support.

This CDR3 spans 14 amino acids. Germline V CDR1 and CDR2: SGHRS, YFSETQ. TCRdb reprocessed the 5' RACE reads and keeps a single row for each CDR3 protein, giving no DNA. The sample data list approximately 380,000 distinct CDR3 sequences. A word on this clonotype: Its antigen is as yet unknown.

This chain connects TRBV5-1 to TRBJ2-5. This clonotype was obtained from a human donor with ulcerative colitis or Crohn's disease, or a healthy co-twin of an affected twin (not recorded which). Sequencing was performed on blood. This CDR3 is CASSLTSFGETQYF. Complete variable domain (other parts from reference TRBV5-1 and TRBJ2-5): KAGVTQTPRYLIKTRGQQVTLSCSPISGHRSVSWYQQTPGQGLQFLFEYFSETQRNKGNFPGRFSGRQFSNSRSEMNVSTLELGDSALYLCASSLTSFGETQYFGPGTRLLVL.